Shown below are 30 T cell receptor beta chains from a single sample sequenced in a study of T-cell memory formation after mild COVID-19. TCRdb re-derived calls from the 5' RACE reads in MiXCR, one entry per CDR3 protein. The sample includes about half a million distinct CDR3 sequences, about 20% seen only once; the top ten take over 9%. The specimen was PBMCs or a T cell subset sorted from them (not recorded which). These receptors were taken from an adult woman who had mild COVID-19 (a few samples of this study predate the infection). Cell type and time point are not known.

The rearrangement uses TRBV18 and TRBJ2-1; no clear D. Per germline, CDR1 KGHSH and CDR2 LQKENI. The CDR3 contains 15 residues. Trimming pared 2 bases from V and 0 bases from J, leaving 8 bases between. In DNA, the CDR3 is TGTGCCAGCTCACCAAAACTGACCTCCTACAATGAGCAGTTCTTC. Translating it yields CASSPKLTSYNEQFF.

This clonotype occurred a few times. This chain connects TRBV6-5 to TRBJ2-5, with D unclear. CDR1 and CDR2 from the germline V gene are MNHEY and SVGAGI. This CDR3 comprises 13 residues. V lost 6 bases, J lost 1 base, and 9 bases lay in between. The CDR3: CASRLWGQETQYF. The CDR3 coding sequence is TGTGCCAGCAGGCTGTGGGGCCAAGAGACCCAGTACTTC.

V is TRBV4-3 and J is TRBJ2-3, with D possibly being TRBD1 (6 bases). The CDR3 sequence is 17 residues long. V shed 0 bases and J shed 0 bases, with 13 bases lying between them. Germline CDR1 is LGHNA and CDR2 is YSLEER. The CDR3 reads CASSQDWSTGSTDTQYF. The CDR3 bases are TGCGCCAGCAGCCAAGATTGGTCGACAGGCAGCACAGATACGCAGTATTTT.

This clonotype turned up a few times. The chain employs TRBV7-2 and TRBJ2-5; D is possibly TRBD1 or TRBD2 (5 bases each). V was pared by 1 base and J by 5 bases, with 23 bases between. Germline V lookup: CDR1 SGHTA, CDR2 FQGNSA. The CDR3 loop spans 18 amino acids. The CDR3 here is CASSLDLLAWGSGETQYF. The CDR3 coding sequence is TGTGCCAGCAGCTTAGATTTGCTAGCCTGGGGGTCGGGGGAGACCCAGTACTTC.

The CDR3 spells CASSLFAHEKLFF. CDR3 coding DNA: TGTGCCAGCAGTTTATTCGCCCATGAAAAACTGTTTTTT. The chain employs TRBV27 and TRBJ1-4; D is unresolved. Per germline, CDR1 MNHEY and CDR2 SMNVEV (reference sequence). The CDR3 is 13 residues long. Trimming stripped 1 base from V and 6 bases from J, with 6 bases between.

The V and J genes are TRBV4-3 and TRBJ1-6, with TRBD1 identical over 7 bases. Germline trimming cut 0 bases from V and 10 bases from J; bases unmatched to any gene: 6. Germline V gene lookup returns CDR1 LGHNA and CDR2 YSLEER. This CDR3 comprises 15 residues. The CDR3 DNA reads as TGCGCCAGCAGCCAAGATCGACAGGGACGATCACCCCTCCACTTT. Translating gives CASSQDRQGRSPLHF.

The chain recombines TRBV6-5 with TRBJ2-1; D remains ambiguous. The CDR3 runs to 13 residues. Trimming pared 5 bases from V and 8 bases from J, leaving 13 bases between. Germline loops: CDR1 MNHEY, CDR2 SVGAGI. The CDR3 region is CASSPSEEYEQFF. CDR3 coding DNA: TGTGCCAGCAGTCCCTCCGAGGAATATGAGCAGTTCTTC.

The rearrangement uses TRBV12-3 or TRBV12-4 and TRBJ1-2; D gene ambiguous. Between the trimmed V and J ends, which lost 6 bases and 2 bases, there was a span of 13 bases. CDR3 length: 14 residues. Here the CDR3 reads CASSPSDRNYGYTF. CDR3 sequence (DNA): TGTGCCAGCAGCCCCAGTGACCGAAACTATGGCTACACCTTC.

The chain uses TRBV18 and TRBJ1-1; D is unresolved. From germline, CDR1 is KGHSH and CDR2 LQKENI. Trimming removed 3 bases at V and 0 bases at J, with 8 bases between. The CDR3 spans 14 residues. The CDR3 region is CASSPLDLNTEAFF. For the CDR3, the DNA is TGTGCCAGCTCACCTTTAGACTTGAACACTGAAGCTTTCTTT.

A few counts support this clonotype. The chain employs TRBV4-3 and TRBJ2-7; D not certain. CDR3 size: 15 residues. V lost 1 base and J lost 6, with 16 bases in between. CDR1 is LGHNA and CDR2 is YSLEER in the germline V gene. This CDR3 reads CASSQGVRSKREQYF. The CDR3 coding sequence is TGCGCCAGCAGCCAAGGGGTTCGGTCTAAGCGCGAGCAGTACTTC.

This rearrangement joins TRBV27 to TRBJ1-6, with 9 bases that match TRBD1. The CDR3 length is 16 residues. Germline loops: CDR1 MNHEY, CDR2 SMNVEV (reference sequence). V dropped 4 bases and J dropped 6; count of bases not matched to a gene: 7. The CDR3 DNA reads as TGTGCCAGCAGTTCACCCTGGACAGGGGTTAATTCACCCCTCCACTTT. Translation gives CASSSPWTGVNSPLHF.

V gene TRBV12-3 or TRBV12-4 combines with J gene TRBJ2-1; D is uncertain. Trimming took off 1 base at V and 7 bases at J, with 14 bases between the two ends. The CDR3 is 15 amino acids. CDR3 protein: CASSLVTGPQNEQFF. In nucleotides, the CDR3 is TGTGCCAGCAGTTTAGTTACCGGGCCCCAGAATGAGCAGTTCTTC.

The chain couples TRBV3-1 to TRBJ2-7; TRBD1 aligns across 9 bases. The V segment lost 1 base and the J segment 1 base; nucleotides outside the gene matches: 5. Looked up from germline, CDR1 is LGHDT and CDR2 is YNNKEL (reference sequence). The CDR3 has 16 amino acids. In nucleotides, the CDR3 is TGTGCCAGCAGCCAAGTTGTGGGGACAGGGTCCTACGAGCAGTACTTC. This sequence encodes CASSQVVGTGSYEQYF.

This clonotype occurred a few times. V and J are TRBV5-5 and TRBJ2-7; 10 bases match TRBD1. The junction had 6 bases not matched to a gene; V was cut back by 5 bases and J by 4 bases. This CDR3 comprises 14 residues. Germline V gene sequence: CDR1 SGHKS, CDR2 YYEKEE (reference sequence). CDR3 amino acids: CASRRDRGPYEQYF. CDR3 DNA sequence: TGTGCCAGCAGGCGGGACAGGGGCCCTTACGAGCAGTACTTC.

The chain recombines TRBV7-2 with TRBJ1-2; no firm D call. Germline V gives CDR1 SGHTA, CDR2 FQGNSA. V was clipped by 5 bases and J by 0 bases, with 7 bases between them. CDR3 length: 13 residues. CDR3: CASSNRANYGYTF. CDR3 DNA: TGTGCCAGCAGCAACAGAGCTAACTATGGCTACACCTTC.

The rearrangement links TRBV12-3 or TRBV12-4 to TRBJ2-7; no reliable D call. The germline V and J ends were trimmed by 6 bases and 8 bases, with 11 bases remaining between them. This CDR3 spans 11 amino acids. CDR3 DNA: TGTGCCAGCAGCGGTCAGGAAAAGCAGTACTTC. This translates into CASSGQEKQYF.

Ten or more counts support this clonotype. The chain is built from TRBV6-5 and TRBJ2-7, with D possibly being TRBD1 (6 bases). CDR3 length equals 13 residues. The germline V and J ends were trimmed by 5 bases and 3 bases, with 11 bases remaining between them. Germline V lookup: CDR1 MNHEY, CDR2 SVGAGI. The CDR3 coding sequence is TGTGCCAGCAGTCGACAGGCCTACTACGAGCAGTACTTC. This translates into CASSRQAYYEQYF.

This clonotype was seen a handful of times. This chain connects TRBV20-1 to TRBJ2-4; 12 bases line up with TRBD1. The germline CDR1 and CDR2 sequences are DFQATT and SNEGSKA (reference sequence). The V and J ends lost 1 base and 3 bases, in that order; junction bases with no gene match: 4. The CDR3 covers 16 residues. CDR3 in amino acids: CSARGGTGGYKNIQYF. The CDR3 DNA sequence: TGCAGTGCTAGAGGTGGGACAGGGGGCTACAAAAACATTCAGTACTTC.

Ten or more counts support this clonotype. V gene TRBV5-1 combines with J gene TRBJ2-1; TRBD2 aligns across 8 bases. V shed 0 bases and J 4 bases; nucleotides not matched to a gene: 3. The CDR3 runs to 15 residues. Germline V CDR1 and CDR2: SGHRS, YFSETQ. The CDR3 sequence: CASSLAGGAYNEQFF. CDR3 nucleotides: TGCGCCAGCAGCTTGGCCGGGGGGGCATACAATGAGCAGTTCTTC. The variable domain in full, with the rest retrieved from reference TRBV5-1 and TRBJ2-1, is KAGVTQTPRYLIKTRGQQVTLSCSPISGHRSVSWYQQTPGQGLQFLFEYFSETQRNKGNFPGRFSGRQFSNSRSEMNVSTLELGDSALYLCASSLAGGAYNEQFFGPGTRLTVL.

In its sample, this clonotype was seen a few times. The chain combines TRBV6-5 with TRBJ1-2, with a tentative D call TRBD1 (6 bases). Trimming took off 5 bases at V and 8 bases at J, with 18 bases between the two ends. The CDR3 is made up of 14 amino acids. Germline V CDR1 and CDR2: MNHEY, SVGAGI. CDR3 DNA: TGTGCCAGCAGTCCCGGGGGGGGGCCTGAGGGCTACACCTTC. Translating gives CASSPGGGPEGYTF.

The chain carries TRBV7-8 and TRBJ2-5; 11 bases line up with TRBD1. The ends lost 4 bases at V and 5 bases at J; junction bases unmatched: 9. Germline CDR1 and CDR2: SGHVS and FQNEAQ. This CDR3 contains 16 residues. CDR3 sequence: CASSSTGTGGLETQYF. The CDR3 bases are TGTGCCAGCAGCTCGACCGGGACAGGGGGTTTGGAGACCCAGTACTTC.

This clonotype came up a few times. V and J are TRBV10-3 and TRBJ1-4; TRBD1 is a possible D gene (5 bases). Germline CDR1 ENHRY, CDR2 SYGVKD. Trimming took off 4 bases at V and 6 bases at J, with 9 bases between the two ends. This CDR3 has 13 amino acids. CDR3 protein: CAISGGDDEKLFF. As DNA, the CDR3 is TGTGCCATCAGTGGGGGGGACGATGAAAAACTGTTTTTT.

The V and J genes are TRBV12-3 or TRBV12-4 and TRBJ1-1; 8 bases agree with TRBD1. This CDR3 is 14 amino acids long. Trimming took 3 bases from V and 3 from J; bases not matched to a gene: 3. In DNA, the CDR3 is TGTGCCAGCAGTTTCGACAGGGGTTACACTGAAGCTTTCTTT. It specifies CASSFDRGYTEAFF.

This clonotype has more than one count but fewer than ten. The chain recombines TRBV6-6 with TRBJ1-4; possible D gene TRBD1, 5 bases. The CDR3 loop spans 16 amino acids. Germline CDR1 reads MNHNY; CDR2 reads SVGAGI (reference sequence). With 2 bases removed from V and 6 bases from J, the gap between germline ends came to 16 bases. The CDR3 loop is CASSYISAGTDEKLFF. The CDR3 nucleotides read TGTGCCAGCAGTTACATCAGCGCAGGGACGGATGAAAAACTGTTTTTT.

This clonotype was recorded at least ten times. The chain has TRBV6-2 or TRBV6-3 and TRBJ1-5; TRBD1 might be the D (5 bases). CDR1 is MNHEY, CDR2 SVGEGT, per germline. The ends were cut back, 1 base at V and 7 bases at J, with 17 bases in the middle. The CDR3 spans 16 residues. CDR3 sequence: CASSYYGQGGGQPQHF. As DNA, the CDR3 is TGTGCCAGCAGTTACTATGGGCAGGGAGGAGGACAGCCCCAGCATTTT.

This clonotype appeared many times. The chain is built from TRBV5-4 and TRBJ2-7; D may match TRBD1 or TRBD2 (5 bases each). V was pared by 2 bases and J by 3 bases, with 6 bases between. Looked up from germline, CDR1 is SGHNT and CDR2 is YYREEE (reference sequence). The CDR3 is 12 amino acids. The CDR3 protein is CASSFGGYEQYF. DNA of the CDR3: TGTGCCAGCAGCTTTGGGGGCTACGAGCAGTACTTC.

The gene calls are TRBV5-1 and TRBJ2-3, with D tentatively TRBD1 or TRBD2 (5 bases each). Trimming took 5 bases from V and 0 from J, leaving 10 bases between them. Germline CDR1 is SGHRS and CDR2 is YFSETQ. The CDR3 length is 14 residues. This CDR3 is CASSEGFSTDTQYF. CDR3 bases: TGCGCCAGCAGTGAGGGGTTCAGCACAGATACGCAGTATTTT.

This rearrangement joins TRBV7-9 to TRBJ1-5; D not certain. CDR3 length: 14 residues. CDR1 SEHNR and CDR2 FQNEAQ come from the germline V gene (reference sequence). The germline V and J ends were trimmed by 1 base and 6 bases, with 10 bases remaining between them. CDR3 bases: TGTGCCAGCAGCTTAGGACCCGGGGTTCAGCCCCAGCATTTT. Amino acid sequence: CASSLGPGVQPQHF.

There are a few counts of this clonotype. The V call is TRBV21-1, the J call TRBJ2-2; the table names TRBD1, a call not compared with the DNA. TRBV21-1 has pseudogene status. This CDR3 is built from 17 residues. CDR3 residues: CASSGTIDGLNTGELFF. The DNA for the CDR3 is TGTGCCAGCAGCGGGACGATAGACGGGCTAAACACCGGGGAGCTGTTTTTT.

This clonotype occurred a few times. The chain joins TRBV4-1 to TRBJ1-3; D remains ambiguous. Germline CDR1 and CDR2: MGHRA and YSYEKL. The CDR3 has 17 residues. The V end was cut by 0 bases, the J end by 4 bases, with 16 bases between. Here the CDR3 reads CASSQEKFRLTGNTIYF. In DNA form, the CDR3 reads TGCGCCAGCAGCCAAGAGAAATTCCGGCTCACCGGAAACACCATATATTTT.